This T cell receptor beta chain was captured by sequencing in a study of cytomegalovirus exposure and HLA in healthy donors (dated by TCRdb to the late 2010s). Study-wide context: An earlier analysis of 587 of the donors reported approximately 280 Gb of sequence data and 117 million unique TCR beta sequences obtained from 150 million to 200 million T cells. Roughly 300 gigabases of sequencing data and approximately 85 million unique TCR sequences were included in an early release covering roughly 600 HLA-typed donors. Of the 300 to 400 genotyped donors, approximately 80% fell in the genetic ancestry cluster associated with self-reported Caucasian donors. The study aimed to test whether cataloging public T cell receptors could reveal signatures of past pathogen exposure. The study profiled the T cell repertoires of 500 to 800 subjects by immunosequencing and related them to cytomegalovirus serostatus. Besides the first cohort of 500 to 700 subjects, a separate validation cohort made up of over 95 different subjects was used. The study combined high-throughput TCR immunosequencing, statistical association of individual TCRs with disease status, and machine learning to predict cytomegalovirus infection status. To study patterns of TCR occurrence, a later analysis re-analyzed previously published TCR beta repertoires from 666 donors and added high-resolution HLA genotyping. Rather than using new phenotypic data, the later analysis identified candidate immune exposures from TCR beta sequences and from how often those sequences occurred across donors. To decide whether each TCR beta V gene segment behaved as functional or pseudogenic, an earlier analysis of fewer than 750 of the donors relied on high-throughput TCR beta sequencing. Alongside the repertoire data, information on donor age, sex, ethnicity and CMV serostatus was compiled. In a later genetic analysis, genome-wide SNP genotypes for about 65% of the roughly 670 donors were used, and that subset was treated as a discovery cohort. All discovery cohort repertoires had been generated on a single sequencing platform. HLA typing covered class I and class II loci at four-digit resolution. The number of typed donors differed by locus: roughly 629-630 for A, B, C, DRB1 and DQB1; 500 to 550 for DQA1; 606 for DPA1; and around 490 for DPB1. Four to six DR-DQ haplotypes were handled as single units for association and clustering, since linkage in the cohort was strong. Across around 400 genotyped donors of the cohort, an average of roughly 230,000 unique TCR beta nucleotide sequences per donor were sequenced, and 15% to 20% of those sequences were non-productive.

In total, 500 to 700 healthy bone marrow donors made up the cohort. All cohort members were sampled while nominally healthy, although unrecorded immune exposures were likely present. The donor was CMV seronegative and belonged to the group of around 350 seronegative cohort members. A peripheral blood sample was collected from each donor, and TCR beta sequencing was performed on peripheral blood mononuclear cells. The Qiagen DNeasy Blood Extraction Kit was used to extract genomic DNA from the blood cell samples. Worth noting for this clone: Which antigen it targets is not known. No much larger clone exists at a distance of one base, and base qualities are not known.

To prepare the library, the immunoSEQ multiplex PCR assay was applied. The multiplex PCR relied on a mix of 60 forward primers for TCR Vbeta segments and 13 reverse primers for TCR Jbeta segments. The CDR3 region of rearranged TCR beta genes was amplified from genomic DNA by a multiplex PCR assay. The amplified TCR beta libraries were sequenced on the Illumina HiSeq System as 87-base-pair reads. On the study's bioinformatics: In a later analysis, roughly 80 million unique TCR beta chains were counted across the 650 to 750 repertoires, and about 9.9 million of these chains were shared by at least two donors. A nearest-neighbor algorithm error-corrected the raw reads and collapsed the reads into unique sequences, merging closely related sequences to remove PCR and sequencing errors. To assign V, D and J gene segments, CDR3 sequences were aligned to IMGT reference sequences. For a sequence to be retained, a match of at least six nucleotides was required to both a V gene segment and a J gene segment. Rearrangements were classified as productive when the CDR3 lacked stop codons and remained in frame with V and J, and all other rearrangements were classified as non-productive. CDR3 was defined by IMGT convention, running from the second conserved V-encoded cysteine to the conserved J-encoded phenylalanine. In an earlier analysis of around 640 of the donors, sequences lacking an unambiguous match to a single V gene segment were excluded. An earlier analysis of just under 600 of the donors called V segments functional above 56.7% productive rearrangements and segregating when the between-donor standard deviation exceeded 5%. A statistical classification framework was built to diagnose cytomegalovirus status from the catalog of TCR beta chain sequences. In a later analysis, TCR nucleotide sequences were compared against IMGT/GENE-DB human TR gene sequences so that V and J genes could be assigned. Using the TCRdist pipeline, a later analysis assigned CDR3 sequences along with most-parsimonious VDJ recombination scenarios. In a later analysis, every TCR beta chain was defined by the combination of its CDR3 amino acid sequence and its V-gene family, and reads without a unique V-gene family were dropped. As a way to deal with suspected cross-contamination and a sequencing artifact, a later analysis dropped roughly 600 nucleotide sequences that were highly shared and had low generation probability. For each public chain, a later analysis derived a clonal expansion index from normalized ranks of inferred template counts within each repertoire. A later analysis computed generation probabilities with a VDJ recombination model fitted to out-of-frame rearrangements, and checked the results against IGoR. A later analysis scored TCR-TCR, TCR-HLA and TCR-CMV co-occurrence with hypergeometric tests, applying a repertoire-size bias correction to TCR pairs. False discovery rates were estimated in a later analysis by permuting HLA or CMV assignments 20 times. In a later analysis, co-occurring TCRs were grouped with DBSCAN, and TCRdist sequence similarity was added when clustering was performed within HLA-allele-positive subsets. Co-occurrence clustering excluded repertoires with fewer than 30,000 or more than 120,000 public chains, plus five with anomalous nucleotide sharing. TCRdb re-hosts the immuneACCESS table, in-frame sequences only. Its copies lack some clones; in the studies checked, an unresolved V gene accounts for under half of them, and the cause for the rest is not known. For V, J and clone size, that table is used; D and trimming come from the DNA. In all, the sample holds roughly 150,000 clones, and 75% to 90% of those were seen once. The ten largest clones represent about 2.5% of the sample.

Findings and caveats that apply to the study as a whole: Most TCR sequences were seen in very few donors, while some public TCRs were found in many individuals. Only TCR beta chains were sequenced in this cohort, and the absence of alpha or paired-chain data limited detectable features. The classifier was reported to diagnose cytomegalovirus status with high specificity and sensitivity in both the original cohort and the validation cohort. A few of the identified cytomegalovirus-associated TCR beta chains were confirmed in vitro to be specific for cytomegalovirus antigens. In a later analysis, the rate of TCR association differed among HLA loci, with DRB1 alleles having the most associated TCRs and HLA-C alleles having the fewest. According to the authors, the approach could potentially be generalized to other disease states and immunological phenotypes. In a later analysis, HLA-associated TCR beta chains showed more clonal expansion and lower generation probabilities than non-associated chains that were equally common. For the cohort, immune exposure information was limited to CMV serostatus. Presence/absence analyses assumed roughly uniform sequencing depth across donors, an assumption that may not hold. In an earlier analysis of about 600 of the donors, most TCR beta V segments appeared in productive rearrangements about 90% or about 30% of the time, broadly matching IMGT annotations. Some IMGT-functional V segments, including TRBV6-2 and TRBV6-3, could not be distinguished by the 87-base-pair reads and were therefore excluded. Linkage disequilibrium might explain the correlated functional status among segregating V segments, but an unknown experimental factor could not be excluded. The sequencing pipeline was judged likely to have produced a cluster of highly shared sequence variants as a technical artifact. According to a later analysis, most CMV-associated TCR beta chains appeared to be HLA-restricted, and the HLA associations seemed to be driven largely by CMV exposure. Because counts were too low, seventeen rarely observed V segments, including chromosome 9 orphons, were excluded from the earlier analysis of 587 of the donors. A later analysis associated 16,951 TCR beta sequences with specific HLA alleles at a false discovery rate of 0.05. Assigning TCR associations to individual alleles was difficult when HLA alleles, especially DR and DQ, strongly co-occurred. In a later genetic analysis, a missense DCLRE1C variant was associated with V-gene and J-gene trimming of TCR beta chains, and the association was replicated in an independent cohort. The study listed approximately 150 TCR beta chains as associated with cytomegalovirus. Because HLA typing was missing for some donors at each locus, association tests included only the typed subset. According to a later analysis, parvovirus B19, influenza, CMV and Epstein-Barr virus appeared linked to several top co-occurrence clusters. A further reported finding was that TCR beta sequences accurately predicted the HLA-A and HLA-B alleles for most subjects in the first cohort. Compared with the roughly 720-donor mean, donors in an Asian-associated ancestry cluster had fewer N-insertions in productive TCRs, according to a later genetic analysis.

At the junction V is shortened by 4 bases and J by 1 base; bases outside the gene matches: 4. The CDR3, cysteine through phenylalanine, is 14 amino acids long. The DNA shown is the 42-base CDR3, in frame from base 1. In the germline V gene, CDR1 corresponds to SGHRS and CDR2 to YFSETQ. The sequenced material came from PBMCs. The clonotype was recovered from a male donor in good health and CMV-seronegative. The sequence is built from TRBV5-1 and TRBJ2-5; a stretch of 7 junction bases matches TRBD2. The CDR3: CASSVAGVQETQYF. The nucleotide sequence reads as follows: TGCGCCAGCAGCGTCGCGGGGGTCCAAGAGACCCAGTACTTC.